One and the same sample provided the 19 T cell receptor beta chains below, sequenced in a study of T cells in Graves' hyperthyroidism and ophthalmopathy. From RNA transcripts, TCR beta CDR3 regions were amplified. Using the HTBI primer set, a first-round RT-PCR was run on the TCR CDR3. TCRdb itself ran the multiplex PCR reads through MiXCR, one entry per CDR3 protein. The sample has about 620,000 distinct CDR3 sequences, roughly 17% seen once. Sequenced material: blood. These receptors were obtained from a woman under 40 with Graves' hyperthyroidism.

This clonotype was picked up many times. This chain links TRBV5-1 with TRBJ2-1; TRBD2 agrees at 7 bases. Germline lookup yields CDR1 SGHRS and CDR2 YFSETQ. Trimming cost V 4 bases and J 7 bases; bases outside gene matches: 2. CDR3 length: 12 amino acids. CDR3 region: CASSHGRNEQFF. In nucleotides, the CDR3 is TGCGCCAGCAGCCACGGGAGGAATGAGCAGTTCTTC.

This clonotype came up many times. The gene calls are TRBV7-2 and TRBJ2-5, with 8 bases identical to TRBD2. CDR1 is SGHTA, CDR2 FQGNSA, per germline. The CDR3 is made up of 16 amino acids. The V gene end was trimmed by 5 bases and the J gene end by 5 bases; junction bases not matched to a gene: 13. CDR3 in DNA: TGTGCCAGCAGCCCCCAGGGAGGTAGCGGGGCGGAGACCCAGTACTTC. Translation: CASSPQGGSGAETQYF.

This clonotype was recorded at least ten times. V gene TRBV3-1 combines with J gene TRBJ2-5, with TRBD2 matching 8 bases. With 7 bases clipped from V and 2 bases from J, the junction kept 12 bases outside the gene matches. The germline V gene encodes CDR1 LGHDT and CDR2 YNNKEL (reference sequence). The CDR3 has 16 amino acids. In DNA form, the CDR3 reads TGTGCCAGCAACCCTAAGGAGTTAGCGGGACAAGAGACCCAGTACTTC. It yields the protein CASNPKELAGQETQYF.

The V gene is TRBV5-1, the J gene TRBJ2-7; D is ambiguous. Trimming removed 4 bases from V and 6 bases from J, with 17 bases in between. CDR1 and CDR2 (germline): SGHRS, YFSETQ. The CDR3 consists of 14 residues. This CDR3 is CASSVQPSGAEQYF. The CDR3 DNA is TGCGCCAGCAGCGTCCAGCCCTCTGGCGCCGAGCAGTACTTC.

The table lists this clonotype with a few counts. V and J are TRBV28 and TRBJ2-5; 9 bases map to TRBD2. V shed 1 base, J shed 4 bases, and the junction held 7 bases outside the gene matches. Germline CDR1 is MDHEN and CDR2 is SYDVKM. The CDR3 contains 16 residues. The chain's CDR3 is CASSLSLAGSGETQYF. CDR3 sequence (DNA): TGTGCCAGCAGTTTATCGCTAGCGGGATCGGGAGAGACCCAGTACTTC. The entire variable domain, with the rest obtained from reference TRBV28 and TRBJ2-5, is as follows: DVKVTQSSRYLVKRTGEKVFLECVQDMDHENMFWYRQDPGLGLRLIYFSYDVKMKEKGDIPEGYSVSREKKERFSLILESASTNQTSMYLCASSLSLAGSGETQYFGPGTRLLVL.

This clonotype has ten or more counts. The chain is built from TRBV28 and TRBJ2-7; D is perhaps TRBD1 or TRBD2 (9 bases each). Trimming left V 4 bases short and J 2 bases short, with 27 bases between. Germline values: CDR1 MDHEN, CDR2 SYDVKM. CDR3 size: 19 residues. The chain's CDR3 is CASSYVTGGWTSAAYEQYF. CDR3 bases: TGTGCCAGCAGTTATGTCACAGGGGGCTGGACTAGCGCCGCCTACGAGCAGTACTTC.

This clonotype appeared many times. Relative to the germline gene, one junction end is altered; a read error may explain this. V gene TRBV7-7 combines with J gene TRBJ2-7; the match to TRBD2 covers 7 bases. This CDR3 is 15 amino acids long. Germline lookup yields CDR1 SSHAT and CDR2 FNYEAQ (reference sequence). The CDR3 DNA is TGTGCTAGCAGCTTAGCGGCGGGAGTGGGTTACGAGCAGTACTTC. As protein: CASSLAAGVGYEQYF.

The CDR3 DNA sequence: TGCAGCGTTGGGGCGGGACAGGTGCCCACTGAAGCTTTCTTT. This sequence encodes CSVGAGQVPTEAFF. The V gene is TRBV29-1, the J gene TRBJ1-1; 8 positions agree with TRBD1. The CDR3 contains 14 residues. The V segment lost 4 bases and the J segment 4 bases; nucleotides outside the gene matches: 8. CDR1 and CDR2 from the germline V gene are SQVTM and ANQGSEA.

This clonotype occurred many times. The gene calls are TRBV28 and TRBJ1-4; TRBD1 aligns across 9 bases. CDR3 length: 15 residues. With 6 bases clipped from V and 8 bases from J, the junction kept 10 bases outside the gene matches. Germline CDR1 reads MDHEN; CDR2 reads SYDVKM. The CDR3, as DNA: TGTGCCAGCAGACATCCGGGACAGGGTGCGGAAAAACTGTTTTTT. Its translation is CASRHPGQGAEKLFF. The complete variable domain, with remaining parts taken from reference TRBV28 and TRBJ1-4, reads DVKVTQSSRYLVKRTGEKVFLECVQDMDHENMFWYRQDPGLGLRLIYFSYDVKMKEKGDIPEGYSVSREKKERFSLILESASTNQTSMYLCASRHPGQGAEKLFFGSGTQLSVL.

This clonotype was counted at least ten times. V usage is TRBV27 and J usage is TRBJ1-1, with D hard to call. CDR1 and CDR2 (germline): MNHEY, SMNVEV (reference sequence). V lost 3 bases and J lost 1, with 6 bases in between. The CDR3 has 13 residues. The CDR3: CASSFDANTEAFF. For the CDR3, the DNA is TGTGCCAGCAGTTTCGATGCGAACACTGAAGCTTTCTTT.

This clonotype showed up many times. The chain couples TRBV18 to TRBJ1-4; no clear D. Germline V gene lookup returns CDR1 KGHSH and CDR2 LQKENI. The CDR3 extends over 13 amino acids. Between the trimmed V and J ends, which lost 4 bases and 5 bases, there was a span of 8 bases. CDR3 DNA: TGTGCCAGCTCACGGCAGCAGAATGAAAAACTGTTTTTT. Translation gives CASSRQQNEKLFF.

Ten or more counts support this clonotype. Here the CDR3 reads CASSYGFQGASYEQYF. The CDR3 nucleotides read TGTGCCAGCAGTTACGGGTTTCAAGGGGCGAGCTACGAGCAGTACTTC. The V call is TRBV6-6, the J call TRBJ2-7; maybe TRBD1 (5 bases). CDR1 is MNHNY and CDR2 is SVGAGI in the germline V gene (reference sequence). V lost 2 bases to trimming and J lost 3 bases, with 17 bases between them. The CDR3 loop spans 16 amino acids.

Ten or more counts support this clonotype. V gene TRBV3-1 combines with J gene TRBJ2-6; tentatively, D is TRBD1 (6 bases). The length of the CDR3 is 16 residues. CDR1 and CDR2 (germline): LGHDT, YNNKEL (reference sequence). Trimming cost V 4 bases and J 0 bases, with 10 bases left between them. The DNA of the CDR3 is TGTGCCAGCAGCCGGGGGCCGCCCTCTGGGGCCAACGTCCTGACTTTC. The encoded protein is CASSRGPPSGANVLTF.

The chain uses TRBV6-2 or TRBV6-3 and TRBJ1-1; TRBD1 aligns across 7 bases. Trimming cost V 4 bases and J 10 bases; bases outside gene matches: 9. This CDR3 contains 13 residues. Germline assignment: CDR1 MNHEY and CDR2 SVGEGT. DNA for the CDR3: TGTGCCAGCAGTTTCGACAGGGCGGGCGTAGCTTTCTTT. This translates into CASSFDRAGVAFF.

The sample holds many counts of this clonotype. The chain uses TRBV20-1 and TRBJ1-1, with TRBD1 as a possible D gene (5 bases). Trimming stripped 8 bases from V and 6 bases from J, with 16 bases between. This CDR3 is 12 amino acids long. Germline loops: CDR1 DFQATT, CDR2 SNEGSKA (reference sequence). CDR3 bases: TGCAGTCCTGGCGACAGCGGGCCTGAAGCTTTCTTT. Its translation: CSPGDSGPEAFF.

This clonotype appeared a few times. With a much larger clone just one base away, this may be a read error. The CDR3 bases are TGTGCCGGCAGTTCAGGGGACACCGGGGAGCTGTTTTTT. This codes for CAGSSGDTGELFF. V gene TRBV6-9 combines with J gene TRBJ2-2; perhaps TRBD1 as D (6 bases). CDR3 size: 13 residues. Germline V gives CDR1 MNHGY, CDR2 SVAAGI.

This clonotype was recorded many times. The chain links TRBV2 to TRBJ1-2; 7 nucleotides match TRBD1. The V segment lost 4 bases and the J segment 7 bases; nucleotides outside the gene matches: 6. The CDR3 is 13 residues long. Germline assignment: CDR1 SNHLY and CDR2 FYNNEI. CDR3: CASSGDSNRGYTF. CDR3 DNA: TGTGCCAGCAGTGGGGACAGCAACCGTGGCTACACCTTC.

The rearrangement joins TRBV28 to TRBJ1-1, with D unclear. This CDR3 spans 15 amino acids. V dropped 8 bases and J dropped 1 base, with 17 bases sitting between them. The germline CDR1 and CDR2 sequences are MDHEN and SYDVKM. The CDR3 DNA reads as TGTGCCAGCCACAAGTCCGGGGTAGGGAACACTGAAGCTTTCTTT. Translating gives CASHKSGVGNTEAFF.

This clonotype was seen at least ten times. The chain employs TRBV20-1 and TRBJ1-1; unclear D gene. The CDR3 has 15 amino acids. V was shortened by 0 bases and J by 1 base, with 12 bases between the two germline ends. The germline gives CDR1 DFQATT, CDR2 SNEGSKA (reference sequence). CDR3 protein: CSARDQPDPNTEAFF. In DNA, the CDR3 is TGCAGTGCTAGAGATCAACCGGATCCGAACACTGAAGCTTTCTTT.